This T cell receptor beta chain was captured in a study of T cell responses to AZD1222 COVID-19 vaccine. The germline V gene has CDR1 SGHVS and CDR2 FNYEAQ. CDR3 length: 16 residues. Between the trimmed V and J ends, which lost 5 bases and 2 bases, there was a span of 15 bases. Method: immunoSEQ multiplex PCR; TCRdb's copy keeps in-frame clones and lacks some. The table shows 130,000 to 150,000 clones, with roughly four fifths occurring only once. The TCR originated in an adult in good health. V usage is TRBV7-6 and J usage is TRBJ2-2; the D gene is possibly TRBD2 (6 bases). Sequenced material: peripheral blood, taken on day 0 of MenACWY control vaccination. The CDR3 DNA reads as TGTGCCAGCAGCCCTAGATCGGGACTTAACACCGGGGAGCTGTTTTTT. Translating gives CASSPRSGLNTGELFF.